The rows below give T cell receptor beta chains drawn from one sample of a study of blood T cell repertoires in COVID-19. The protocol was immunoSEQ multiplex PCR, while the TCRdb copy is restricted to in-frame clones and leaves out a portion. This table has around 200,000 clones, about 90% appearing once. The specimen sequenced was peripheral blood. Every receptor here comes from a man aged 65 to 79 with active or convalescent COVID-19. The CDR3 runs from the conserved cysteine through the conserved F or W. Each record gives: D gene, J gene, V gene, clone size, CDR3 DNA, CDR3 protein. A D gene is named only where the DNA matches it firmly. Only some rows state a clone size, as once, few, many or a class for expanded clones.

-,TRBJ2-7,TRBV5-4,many,TGTGCCAGCAGCTTGGCCGGGACAAGCCTCTACGAGCAGTACTTC,CASSLAGTSLYEQYF
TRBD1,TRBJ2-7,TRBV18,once,TGTGCCAGCTCACCCGGGACAGGGCCCTCCTACGAGCAGTACTTC,CASSPGTGPSYEQYF
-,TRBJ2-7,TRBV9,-,TGTGCCAGCAGCGTAGAGCCGGGAAGGTCGGGCGAGCAGTACTTC,CASSVEPGRSGEQYF
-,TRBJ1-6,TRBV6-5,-,TGTGCCAGCAGTATCCTCCCCGGGGATAATTCACCCCTCCACTTT,CASSILPGDNSPLHF
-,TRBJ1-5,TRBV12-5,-,TGTGCTAGTGGTTTGGTACAGACAGGTGTCAGACAGCCCCAGCATTTT,CASGLVQTGVRQPQHF
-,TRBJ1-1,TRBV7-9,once,TGTGCCAGCAGCTTGCACAGTGGTGGGACTGAAGCTTTCTTT,CASSLHSGGTEAFF
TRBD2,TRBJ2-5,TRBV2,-,TGTGCCAGCAGTGATGCTAGCGGGGACCAAGAGACCCAGTACTTC,CASSDASGDQETQYF
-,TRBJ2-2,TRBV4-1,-,TGCGCCAGCAGCCTCTTCCCGGCCGGGGAGCTGTTTTTT,CASSLFPAGELFF
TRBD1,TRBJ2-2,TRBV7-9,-,TGTGCCAGCAGCTCATTACGTGCGGGACAGGGCTACACCGGGGAGCTGTTTTTT,CASSSLRAGQGYTGELFF
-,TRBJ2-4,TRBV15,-,TGTGCCACCAGCAGAGATGGCAGGGAAAACTACTTC,CATSRDGRENYF
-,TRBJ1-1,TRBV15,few,TGTGCCACCAGCCGCCCCGGGGGGGGAGAAAATGAAGCTTTCTTT,CATSRPGGGENEAFF
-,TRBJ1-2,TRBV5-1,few,TGCGCCAGCAGCTCCCAGGAAGGGGGAGTAGGTGGCTACACCTTC,CASSSQEGGVGGYTF
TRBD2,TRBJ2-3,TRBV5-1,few,TGCGCCAGCAGTACTAGCGGGAGCACAGATACGCAGTATTTT,CASSTSGSTDTQYF
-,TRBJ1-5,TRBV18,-,TGTGCCAGCTCACCGGGCATCATCGATCAGCCCCAGCATTTT,CASSPGIIDQPQHF
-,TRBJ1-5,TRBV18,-,TGTGCCAGCTCACCAGGGGAGGTTCAGCCCCAGCATTTT,CASSPGEVQPQHF
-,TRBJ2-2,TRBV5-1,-,TGCGCCAGCAGCTTGGTTGCGGGGTACAACACCGGGGAGCTGTTTTTT,CASSLVAGYNTGELFF
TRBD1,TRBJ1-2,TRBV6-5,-,TGTGCCAGCAGTTCTCCGGGACAGGACTATGGCTACACCTTC,CASSSPGQDYGYTF
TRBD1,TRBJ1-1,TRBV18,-,TGTGCCAGCTCAAGGACAGGGGGCGAGAACACTGAAGCTTTCTTT,CASSRTGGENTEAFF
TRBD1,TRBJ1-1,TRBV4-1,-,TGCGCCAGCAGCCTAAACGCAGGGGGAAACGAAGCTTTCTTT,CASSLNAGGNEAFF
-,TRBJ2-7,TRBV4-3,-,TGCGCCAGCAGCCAGGGTCCGGTCCCCAGGCAGGACGAGCAGTACTTC,CASSQGPVPRQDEQYF
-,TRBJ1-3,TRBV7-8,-,TGTGCCAGCAGCCCCGGGAGGGGCTCTGGAAACACCATATATTTT,CASSPGRGSGNTIYF
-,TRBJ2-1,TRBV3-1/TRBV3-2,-,TGTGCCAGCAGCCAACTAACTAGGTGGGATGAGCAGTTCTTC,CASSQLTRWDEQFF
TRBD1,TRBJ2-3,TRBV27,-,TGTGCCAGCAGTACGAGGGACAGGACCGGCACAGATACGCAGTATTTT,CASSTRDRTGTDTQYF